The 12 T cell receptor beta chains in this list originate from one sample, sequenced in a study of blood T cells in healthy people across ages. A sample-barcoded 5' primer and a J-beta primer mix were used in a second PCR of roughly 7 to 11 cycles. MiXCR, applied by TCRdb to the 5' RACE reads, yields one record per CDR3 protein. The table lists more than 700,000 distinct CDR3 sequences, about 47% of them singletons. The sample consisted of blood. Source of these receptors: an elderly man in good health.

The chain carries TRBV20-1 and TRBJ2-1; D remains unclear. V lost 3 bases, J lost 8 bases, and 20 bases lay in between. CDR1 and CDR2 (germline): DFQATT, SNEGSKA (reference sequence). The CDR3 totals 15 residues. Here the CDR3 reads CSASSPRTGSYEQFF. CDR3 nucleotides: TGCAGTGCTAGCTCCCCTCGGACCGGAAGTTATGAGCAGTTCTTC.

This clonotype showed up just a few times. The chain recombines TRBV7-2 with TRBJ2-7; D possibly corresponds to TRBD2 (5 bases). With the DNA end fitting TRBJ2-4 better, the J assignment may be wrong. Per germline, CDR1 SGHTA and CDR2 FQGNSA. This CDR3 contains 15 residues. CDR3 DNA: TGTGCCAGCAGCTTAGAGGGCGACTACTACGACATTCAGTACTTC. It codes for CASSLEGDYYDIQYF.

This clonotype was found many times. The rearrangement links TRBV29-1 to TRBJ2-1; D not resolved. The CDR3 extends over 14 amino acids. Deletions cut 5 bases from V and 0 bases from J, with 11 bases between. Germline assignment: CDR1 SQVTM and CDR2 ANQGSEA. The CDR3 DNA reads TGCAGCGTTAAGCTTCCGAGCTCCTACAATGAGCAGTTCTTC. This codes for CSVKLPSSYNEQFF.

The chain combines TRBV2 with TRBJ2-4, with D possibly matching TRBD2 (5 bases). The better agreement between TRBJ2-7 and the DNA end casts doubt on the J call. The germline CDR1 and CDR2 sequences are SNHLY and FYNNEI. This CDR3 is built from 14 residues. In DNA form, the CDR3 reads TGTGCCAGCAGTCGAAGGTCCGGGGCCTACGAGCAGTACTTC. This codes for CASSRRSGAYEQYF.

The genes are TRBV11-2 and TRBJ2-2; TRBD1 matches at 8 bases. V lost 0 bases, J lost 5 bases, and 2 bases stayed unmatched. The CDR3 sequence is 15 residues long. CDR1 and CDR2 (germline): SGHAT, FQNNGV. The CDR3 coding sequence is TGTGCCAGCAGCTTAGACAGGGGGCAAACCGGGGAGCTGTTTTTT. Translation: CASSLDRGQTGELFF.

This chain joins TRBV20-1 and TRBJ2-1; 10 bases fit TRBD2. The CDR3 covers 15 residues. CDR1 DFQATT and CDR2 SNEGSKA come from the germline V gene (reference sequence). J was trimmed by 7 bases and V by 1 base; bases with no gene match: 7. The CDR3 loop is CSARVPTSGWNEQFF. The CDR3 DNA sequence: TGCAGTGCTAGAGTGCCGACTAGCGGGTGGAATGAGCAGTTCTTC.

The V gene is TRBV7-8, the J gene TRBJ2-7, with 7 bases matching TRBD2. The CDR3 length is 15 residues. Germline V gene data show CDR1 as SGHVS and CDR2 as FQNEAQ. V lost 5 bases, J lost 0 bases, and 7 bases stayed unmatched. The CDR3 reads CASSRSGISSYEQYF. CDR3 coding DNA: TGTGCCAGCAGCCGAAGCGGGATTAGCTCCTACGAGCAGTACTTC.

The CDR3 region has the DNA TGCAGTGCTAGCGGGGGAATGGGCACTGAAGCTTTCTTT. Its protein product is CSASGGMGTEAFF. The gene calls are TRBV20-1 and TRBJ1-1; tentative D call: TRBD1 (5 bases). CDR3 length: 13 residues. With 3 bases removed from V and 4 bases from J, the gap between germline ends came to 12 bases. The V gene's germline CDR1 is DFQATT and CDR2 SNEGSKA (reference sequence).

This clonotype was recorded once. CDR3 in DNA: TGCAGCGCCGAACCGGGACAGGGGGGAACCGGGGAGCTGTTTTTT. Amino acids: CSAEPGQGGTGELFF. The rearrangement uses TRBV29-1 and TRBJ2-2; 11 bases map to TRBD1. CDR3 size: 15 residues. Unmatched junction bases numbered 9, after V lost 7 bases and J lost 5 bases. Germline CDR1 is SQVTM and CDR2 is ANQGSEA.

CDR3 nucleotide sequence: TGTGCCAGCTCAATGACAGGGGAGGCCAGTAATTCACCCCTCCACTTT. This sequence encodes CASSMTGEASNSPLHF. The chain uses TRBV18 and TRBJ1-6; 8 positions match TRBD1. Germline V gene lookup returns CDR1 KGHSH and CDR2 LQKENI. CDR3 length equals 16 residues. V was pared by 5 bases and J by 6 bases, with 9 bases of the junction left unmatched.

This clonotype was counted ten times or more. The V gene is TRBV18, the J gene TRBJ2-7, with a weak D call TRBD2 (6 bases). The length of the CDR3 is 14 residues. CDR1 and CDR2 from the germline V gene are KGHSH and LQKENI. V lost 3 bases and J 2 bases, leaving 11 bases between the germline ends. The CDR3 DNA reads TGTGCCAGCTCACCTAGCGGTATAACCTACGAGCAGTACTTC. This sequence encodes CASSPSGITYEQYF.

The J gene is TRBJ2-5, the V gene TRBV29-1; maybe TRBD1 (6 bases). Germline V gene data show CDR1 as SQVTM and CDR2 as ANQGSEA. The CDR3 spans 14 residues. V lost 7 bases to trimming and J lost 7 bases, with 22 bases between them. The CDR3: CSGTEGGRLGTQYF. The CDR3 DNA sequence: TGCAGCGGGACAGAAGGTGGGCGGCTGGGGACCCAGTACTTC.